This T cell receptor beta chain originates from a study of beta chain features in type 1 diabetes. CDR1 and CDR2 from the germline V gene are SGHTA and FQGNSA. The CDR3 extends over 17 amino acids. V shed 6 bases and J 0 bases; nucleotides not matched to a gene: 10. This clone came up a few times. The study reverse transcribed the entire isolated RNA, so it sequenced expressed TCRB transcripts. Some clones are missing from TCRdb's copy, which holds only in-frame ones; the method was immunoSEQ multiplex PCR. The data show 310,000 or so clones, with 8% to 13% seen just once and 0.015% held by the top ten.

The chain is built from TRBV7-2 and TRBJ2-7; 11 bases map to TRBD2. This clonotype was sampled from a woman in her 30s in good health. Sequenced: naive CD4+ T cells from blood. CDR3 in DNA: TGTGCCAGCAGTCTTCGACTAGCGGGGCCCTCCTCCTACGAGCAGTACTTC. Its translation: CASSLRLAGPSSYEQYF.